One and the same sample provided the 7 T cell receptor beta chains below, sequenced in a study of Graves' ophthalmopathy and Graves' hyperthyroidism. Amplification targeted the TCR beta CDR3 regions, with RNA transcripts as the source material. The first round was an RT-PCR with HTBI primers, and the second round was a multiplex PCR. TCRdb called the multiplex PCR reads again in MiXCR, with one record for every CDR3 protein. The top ten clones hold nearly 9% of a sample with 150,000 to 200,000 distinct CDR3 sequences, 39% of them seen once. Sequencing was done on a sample of peripheral blood. The receptors were gathered from a man aged 25-40 years with Graves' ophthalmopathy.

In this sample, this clonotype turned up many times. The chain has TRBV29-1 and TRBJ2-7; TRBD2 matches 10 bases. Trimming at V came to 7 bases and at J to 2 bases, leaving 11 bases not matched to a gene. The CDR3 spans 15 residues. Germline CDR1 reads SQVTM; CDR2 reads ANQGSEA. The CDR3 coding sequence is TGCAGCGGCCTAGTTTCCGGGACTAGCGCCTACGAGCAGTACTTC. Translation gives CSGLVSGTSAYEQYF.

This clonotype was counted ten times or more. J is TRBJ1-1 and V is TRBV18, with D maybe TRBD1 (5 bases). CDR1 KGHSH and CDR2 LQKENI come from the germline V gene. V was cut by 4 bases and J by 3 bases, with 18 bases left in between. The CDR3 covers 16 residues. This CDR3 is CASSLSVRGAYTEAFF. The DNA of the CDR3 is TGTGCCAGCTCACTTTCCGTACGCGGGGCTTACACTGAAGCTTTCTTT. Based on the CDR3 plus reference TRBV18 and TRBJ1-1, the full variable domain is NAGVMQNPRHLVRRRGQEARLRCSPMKGHSHVYWYRQLPEEGLKFMVYLQKENIIDESGMPKERFSAEFPKEGPSILRIQQVVRGDSAAYFCASSLSVRGAYTEAFFGQGTRLTVV.

In its sample, this clonotype was seen many times. The chain has TRBV28 and TRBJ2-5, with TRBD1 as a possible D gene (5 bases). This CDR3 is built from 14 residues. The germline V and J ends were trimmed by 5 bases and 4 bases, with 14 bases remaining between them. Per the germline V gene, CDR1 is MDHEN and CDR2 is SYDVKM. The CDR3 sequence: CASSTISGLETQYF. The CDR3 DNA follows: TGTGCCAGCAGTACGATATCAGGGCTAGAGACCCAGTACTTC.

The chain couples TRBV29-1 to TRBJ1-2, with TRBD1 matching over 7 bases. Germline V gene lookup returns CDR1 SQVTM and CDR2 ANQGSEA. This CDR3 has 14 amino acids. The trim removed 7 bases at V and 6 bases at J, leaving 14 bases unmatched. CDR3 nucleotide sequence: TGCAGCGCCTCACCCCGACAGGGTGGCAATGGCTACACCTTC. As protein: CSASPRQGGNGYTF.

The table lists this clonotype with many counts. The V and J genes are TRBV4-1 and TRBJ2-6; D gene unclear. CDR3 length equals 16 residues. The germline V and J ends were trimmed by 3 bases and 4 bases, with 13 bases remaining between them. In germline, CDR1 is MGHRA, CDR2 YSYEKL. The CDR3 bases are TGCGCCAGCAGCCAGCCCGTGACGTCGGGGGCCAACGTCCTGACTTTC. Translated: CASSQPVTSGANVLTF.

The V and J genes are TRBV12-3 or TRBV12-4 and TRBJ2-2; no firm D call. The V end was cut by 1 base, the J end by 0 bases, with 6 bases between. The CDR3 consists of 15 residues. The CDR3 bases are TGTGCCAGCAGTTTAGTGCCCACGAACACCGGGGAGCTGTTTTTT. It translates to CASSLVPTNTGELFF.

This chain joins TRBV7-6 and TRBJ1-1; D is undetermined. This CDR3 comprises 15 residues. The V and J ends lost 4 bases and 5 bases respectively, with 17 bases between them. Germline V lookup: CDR1 SGHVS, CDR2 FNYEAQ. CDR3 sequence reads: CASSWFSDVRTEAFF. DNA of the CDR3: TGTGCCAGCAGCTGGTTCAGCGACGTCCGAACTGAAGCTTTCTTT.